The sequence of this T cell receptor beta chain was determined in a study of radiotherapy plus CTLA-4 blockade in lung cancer. As for this clone: The antigen remains undetermined.

TCRdb keeps only in-frame clones here, not all; method: immunoSEQ multiplex PCR. The table includes over 30,000 clones, 79% detected once. Focal radiation plus CTLA-4 blockade with ipilimumab was given to patients with chemo-refractory metastatic non-small-cell lung cancer. General study points: Radiotherapy with ipilimumab was followed by blood expansion of tumor-derived clones. Together with interferon-beta, which increased in serum after radiation, early dynamic changes in blood T cell clones were reportedly the best predictors of response.

Losses at the gene ends were 4 bases for V and 3 bases for J; bases not matched to a gene: 13. There are 16 residues in the CDR3. CDR1 and CDR2 (germline): SGHRS, YFSETQ. The sequence was obtained from a human donor with non-small cell lung cancer that progressed on radiotherapy plus ipilimumab. This rearrangement joins TRBV5-1 to TRBJ2-7; TRBD1 matches 7 bases. Sequencing used peripheral blood, obtained from a patient treated with radiotherapy plus ipilimumab. In DNA, the CDR3 is TGCGCCAGCAGCCAAGGACCAGGGGGACAACACTACGAGCAGTACTTC. The encoded protein is CASSQGPGGQHYEQYF. Based on the CDR3 plus reference TRBV5-1 and TRBJ2-7, the full variable domain is KAGVTQTPRYLIKTRGQQVTLSCSPISGHRSVSWYQQTPGQGLQFLFEYFSETQRNKGNFPGRFSGRQFSNSRSEMNVSTLELGDSALYLCASSQGPGGQHYEQYFGPGTRLTVT.